The 29 T cell receptor beta chains in this list originate from one sample, sequenced in a study of vaccination effects on CD4 cells after COVID-19. Prior to sequencing, the ViraFEST assay stimulated PBMC with viral peptide pools, which expanded the antigen-specific CD4+ T cells. CD4+ T cells were isolated after around 10 days of culture. The person had a PCR-confirmed SARS-CoV-2 infection during March to December 2020. The data were produced by immunoSEQ multiplex PCR, yet TCRdb's version contains in-frame clones alone and is incomplete. The sample has about 45,000 clones, roughly 65% seen once. No antigen has been identified for these receptors. Specimen: CD4+ T cells from PBMCs cultured with a peptide pool, collected before COVID-19 vaccination. The receptors shown here come from a human donor who had a prior SARS-CoV-2 infection.

The chain combines TRBV7-9 with TRBJ2-5; 11 bases agree with TRBD1. CDR1 and CDR2 (germline): SEHNR, FQNEAQ (reference sequence). V trimming: 5 bases; J trimming: 5 bases; junction bases outside the gene matches: 4. The CDR3 is 14 residues long. The CDR3 loop reads CASSNRDRGETQYF. The CDR3 bases are TGTGCCAGCAGCAACCGGGACAGGGGGGAGACCCAGTACTTC.

This chain links TRBV27 with TRBJ1-4; possible D gene TRBD1, 5 bases. This CDR3 comprises 16 residues. Germline CDR1 is MNHEY and CDR2 is SMNVEV (reference sequence). The V end was cut by 8 bases, the J end by 0 bases, with 16 bases between. The DNA for the CDR3 is TGTGCCAGCGGTAGAAACAGGATTGCAACTAATGAAAAACTGTTTTTT. The encoded protein is CASGRNRIATNEKLFF.

V is TRBV11-1 and J is TRBJ1-6, with D maybe TRBD1 (5 bases). This CDR3 comprises 15 residues. Germline V gene sequence: CDR1 SGHAT, CDR2 FQDESV (reference sequence). Trimming removed 2 bases at V and 4 bases at J, with 9 bases between. As DNA, the CDR3 is TGTGCCAGCAGCTTAACCAGGGCGTATAATTCACCCCTCCACTTT. Its protein is CASSLTRAYNSPLHF.

The chain links TRBV7-9 to TRBJ1-2; a weak D match, TRBD1 (5 bases). From germline, CDR1 is SEHNR and CDR2 FQNEAQ (reference sequence). The CDR3 extends over 14 amino acids. V lost 5 bases, J lost 1 base, and 11 bases lay in between. As DNA, the CDR3 is TGTGCCAGCAGCAGCCGACAGAATAACTATGGCTACACCTTC. It is translated as CASSSRQNNYGYTF.

The chain has TRBV3-1 (or the pseudogene TRBV3-2) and TRBJ1-3; the D gene is possibly TRBD1 (6 bases). The V gene lost 3 bases and the J gene lost 4 bases, with 10 bases spanning the gap. Germline V gives CDR1 LGHDT, CDR2 YNNKEL (reference sequence). This CDR3 region has 14 residues. The DNA of the CDR3 is TGTGCCAGCAGCCACCGGGGGCAAGGAAACACCATATATTTT. Amino acid sequence: CASSHRGQGNTIYF.

The V and J genes are TRBV5-1 and TRBJ2-5; 9 bases fit TRBD2. V dropped 2 bases and J dropped 1; count of bases not matched to a gene: 6. Looked up from germline, CDR1 is SGHRS and CDR2 is YFSETQ. The CDR3 runs 16 residues. CDR3 DNA sequence: TGCGCCAGCAGCTTATTGGCGGGGGGGGCCCAAGAGACCCAGTACTTC. Translation gives CASSLLAGGAQETQYF.

This chain links TRBV3-1 (or the pseudogene TRBV3-2) with TRBJ1-3; D possibly corresponds to TRBD1 (5 bases). V lost 3 bases, J lost 1 base, and 7 bases lay in between. The V gene's germline CDR1 is LGHDT and CDR2 YNNKEL (reference sequence). The CDR3 has 14 residues. The DNA of the CDR3 is TGTGCCAGCAGCCAGGCAGGGTCTGGAAACACCATATATTTT. Translating it yields CASSQAGSGNTIYF.

This chain joins TRBV2 and TRBJ1-2; no definite D call. The CDR3 covers 12 residues. V lost 5 bases and J 4 bases, leaving 8 bases between the germline ends. CDR1 is SNHLY, CDR2 FYNNEI, per germline. The CDR3 sequence: CASSQYFYGYTF. As DNA, the CDR3 is TGTGCCAGCAGTCAGTATTTCTATGGCTACACCTTC.

The chain joins TRBV28 to TRBJ1-1; D unresolved. V lost 3 bases to trimming and J lost 1 base, with 18 bases between them. Germline loops: CDR1 MDHEN, CDR2 SYDVKM. This CDR3 region has 17 residues. CDR3 nucleotides: TGTGCCAGCAGTTTCTCCTCCCGGCAGGCTTCGAACACTGAAGCTTTCTTT. Translation gives CASSFSSRQASNTEAFF.

The J gene is TRBJ1-1, the V gene TRBV11-3, with unresolved D. CDR1 SGHNT and CDR2 YENEEA come from the germline V gene. V was clipped by 5 bases and J by 6 bases, with 16 bases between them. This CDR3 comprises 14 residues. Here the CDR3 reads CASSDGSGPPEAFF. In nucleotides, the CDR3 is TGTGCCAGCAGCGACGGATCTGGACCTCCTGAAGCTTTCTTT.

DNA of the CDR3: TGCAGTGCTAGTTTGGCTAGCGGGGGCCGCACAGATACGCAGTATTTT. This gives the protein CSASLASGGRTDTQYF. The chain couples TRBV20-1 to TRBJ2-3; 10 bases fit TRBD2. CDR1 and CDR2 from the germline V gene are DFQATT and SNEGSKA (reference sequence). The CDR3 has 16 amino acids. V shed 3 bases, J shed 1 base, and the junction held 7 bases outside the gene matches.

The chain's CDR3 is CAISTNGGYGYTF. The CDR3, as DNA: TGTGCCATCAGTACCAACGGGGGCTATGGCTACACCTTC. The rearrangement links TRBV10-3 to TRBJ1-2; TRBD1 is a possible D gene (5 bases). Per the germline V gene, CDR1 is ENHRY and CDR2 is SYGVKD. V was pared by 5 bases and J by 4 bases, with 11 bases between. This CDR3 has 13 amino acids.

This chain uses TRBV21-1 with TRBJ2-7; the table's D gene call, TRBD1, was not cross checked with the DNA. TRBV21-1 is a pseudogene locus. This CDR3 region has 16 residues. In nucleotides, the CDR3 is TGTGCCAGCAGCCAAAGGATATACAGGGCCTTGTGGGAGCAGTACTTC. Protein product: CASSQRIYRALWEQYF.

The chain combines TRBV7-9 with TRBJ2-1; TRBD2 matches at 8 bases. J was trimmed by 8 bases and V by 6 bases; bases with no gene match: 9. CDR1 SEHNR and CDR2 FQNEAQ come from the germline V gene (reference sequence). The CDR3 sequence is 14 residues long. The CDR3 nucleotides read TGTGCCAGCAGTTGGGGCGGGGGGTCGGATGAGCAGTTCTTC. It codes for CASSWGGGSDEQFF.

V usage is TRBV4-2 and J usage is TRBJ2-7; the D is unclear. The V gene lost 2 bases and the J gene lost 3 bases, with 14 bases spanning the gap. CDR1 and CDR2 (germline): LGHNA, YNFKEQ. This CDR3 spans 15 amino acids. DNA for the CDR3: TGTGCCAGCAGCCAAAAGGGTACTCCGCTCTACGAGCAGTACTTC. This sequence encodes CASSQKGTPLYEQYF.

V gene TRBV20-1 combines with J gene TRBJ2-7; D is unresolved. The V end lost 3 bases, the J end lost 0 bases, and 3 bases lay between the germline ends. Germline V gene lookup returns CDR1 DFQATT and CDR2 SNEGSKA (reference sequence). The CDR3 consists of 11 residues. The CDR3 sequence: CSARSSYEQYF. DNA for the CDR3: TGCAGTGCTAGGTCCTCCTACGAGCAGTACTTC.

The chain recombines TRBV3-1 (or the pseudogene TRBV3-2) with TRBJ1-3, with 12 bases matching TRBD1. V dropped 3 bases and J dropped 4; count of bases not matched to a gene: 7. The CDR3 runs 17 residues. The germline V gene encodes CDR1 LGHDT and CDR2 YNNKEL (reference sequence). Here the CDR3 reads CASSQGQGARYGNTIYF. For the CDR3, the DNA is TGTGCCAGCAGCCAGGGACAGGGGGCACGGTACGGAAACACCATATATTTT.

The chain joins TRBV7-2 to TRBJ2-3; D is undetermined. V lost 6 bases and J 2 bases, leaving 12 bases between the germline ends. This CDR3 contains 14 residues. Looked up from germline, CDR1 is SGHTA and CDR2 is FQGNSA. CDR3 nucleotides: TGTGCCAGCAGTGTGGTGGTCAACACAGATACGCAGTATTTT. Translating gives CASSVVVNTDTQYF. Using reference TRBV7-2 and TRBJ2-3 for the parts outside the CDR3, the full variable domain is GAGVSQSPSNKVTEKGKDVELRCDPISGHTALYWYRQSLGQGLEFLIYFQGNSAPDKSGLPSDRFSAERTGGSVSTLTIQRTQQEDSAVYLCASSVVVNTDTQYFGPGTRLTVL.

The CDR3 DNA is TGTGCCAGCAGCTTAGGACGTCAGTATTTT. Its protein product is CASSLGRQYF. The chain carries TRBV7-9 and TRBJ2-3; D not resolved. The V end was cut by 1 base, the J end by 12 bases, with 5 bases between. Per the germline V gene, CDR1 is SEHNR and CDR2 is FQNEAQ (reference sequence). The CDR3 spans 10 residues.

V gene TRBV11-2 combines with J gene TRBJ2-7, with D possibly being TRBD1 (7 bases). CDR3 length: 14 residues. V was cut by 4 bases and J by 4 bases, with 14 bases left in between. In germline, CDR1 is SGHAT, CDR2 FQNNGV. The CDR3 protein is CASSSLRGAYEQYF. CDR3 coding DNA: TGTGCCAGCAGCTCCCTCAGGGGGGCATACGAGCAGTACTTC.

The chain has TRBV27 and TRBJ2-3; TRBD2 matches 7 bases. J gave up 1 base and V 3 bases, and 7 bases lay outside the gene matches. CDR3 length: 16 amino acids. Germline CDR1 MNHEY, CDR2 SMNVEV (reference sequence). DNA of the CDR3: TGTGCCAGCAGTTTCCAGCGGGACCCACGCACAGATACGCAGTATTTT. The encoded protein is CASSFQRDPRTDTQYF.

The rearrangement uses TRBV23-1 and TRBJ2-7; the D call may be TRBD1 or TRBD2 (5 bases each). TRBV23-1 belongs to the ORF category, with a function that is uncertain. V lost 0 bases and J 3 bases, leaving 9 bases between the germline ends. The CDR3 contains 14 residues. The CDR3 nucleotides are TGCGCCAGCAGTCAATCTGGGGGATACTACGAGCAGTACTTC. Its translation: CASSQSGGYYEQYF.

This clone has a handful of counts. This chain links TRBV5-4 with TRBJ1-1; D gene uncertain. Germline V gives CDR1 SGHNT, CDR2 YYREEE (reference sequence). This CDR3 region has 15 residues. Trimming took off 0 bases at V and 0 bases at J, with 9 bases between the two ends. This CDR3 reads CASSLDSGMNTEAFF. The CDR3 region has the DNA TGTGCCAGCAGCTTGGACAGCGGGATGAACACTGAAGCTTTCTTT.

CDR3 coding DNA: TGCGCCAGCAGCTTGGATCCCTGGCTGGGGCAAGAGACCCAGTACTTC. Translation: CASSLDPWLGQETQYF. The chain joins TRBV5-1 to TRBJ2-5; D ambiguous. The CDR3 is made up of 16 amino acids. V was shortened by 0 bases and J by 2 bases, with 14 bases between the two germline ends. CDR1 and CDR2 (germline): SGHRS, YFSETQ.

This clone has just a few counts. The rearrangement links TRBV7-3 to TRBJ2-2, with 8 bases identical to TRBD1. The CDR3 is 14 residues long. The junction had 5 bases not matched to a gene; V was cut back by 8 bases and J by 3 bases. Germline V gene lookup returns CDR1 SGHTA and CDR2 FQGTGA. CDR3 sequence (DNA): TGTGCCAGCGGGGCGACAGGGGACACCGGGGAGCTGTTTTTT. It translates to CASGATGDTGELFF.

DNA of the CDR3: TGTGCCAGCAGGGGCCTCGGGGGGACCAATTCACCCCTCCACTTT. It specifies CASRGLGGTNSPLHF. The chain joins TRBV2 to TRBJ1-6; D might be TRBD1 (5 bases). CDR3 length equals 15 residues. Looked up from germline, CDR1 is SNHLY and CDR2 is FYNNEI. V dropped 6 bases and J dropped 7 bases, with 16 bases sitting between them.

This chain joins TRBV4-2 and TRBJ2-7, with 9 bases matching TRBD2. The V and J ends lost 0 bases and 5 bases, in that order; junction bases with no gene match: 5. Germline CDR1 LGHNA, CDR2 YNFKEQ. The CDR3 length is 15 residues. The CDR3 DNA sequence: TGTGCCAGCAGCCAAGAGGGCGGGGGGGCCAACGAGCAGTACTTC. This gives the protein CASSQEGGGANEQYF.

This rearrangement joins TRBV7-2 to TRBJ2-4; D gene uncertain. The germline V and J ends were trimmed by 2 bases and 8 bases, with 7 bases remaining between them. The CDR3 totals 12 residues. Germline CDR1 SGHTA, CDR2 FQGNSA. The CDR3: CASSLTRDIQYF. DNA for the CDR3: TGTGCCAGCAGCTTAACTCGAGACATTCAGTACTTC.

The chain couples TRBV5-1 to TRBJ2-4, with D tentatively TRBD2 (5 bases). Germline V gives CDR1 SGHRS, CDR2 YFSETQ. CDR3 length: 15 amino acids. The V and J ends lost 4 bases and 8 bases respectively, with 19 bases between them. CDR3 coding DNA: TGCGCCAGCAGCCCGGGTATAGTTGCGGAGGACATTCAGTACTTC. Amino acids: CASSPGIVAEDIQYF.